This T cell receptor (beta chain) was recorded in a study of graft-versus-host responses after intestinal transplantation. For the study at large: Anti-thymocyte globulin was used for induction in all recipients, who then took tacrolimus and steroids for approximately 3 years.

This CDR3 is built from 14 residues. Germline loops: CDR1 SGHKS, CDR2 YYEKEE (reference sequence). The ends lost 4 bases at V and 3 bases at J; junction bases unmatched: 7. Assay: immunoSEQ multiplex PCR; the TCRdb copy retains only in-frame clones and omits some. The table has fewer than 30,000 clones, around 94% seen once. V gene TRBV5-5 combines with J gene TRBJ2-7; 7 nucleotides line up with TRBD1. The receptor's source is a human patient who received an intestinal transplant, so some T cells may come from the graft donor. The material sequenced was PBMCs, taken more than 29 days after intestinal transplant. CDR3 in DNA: TGTGCCAGCAGCCCCCGACAGGGAGTCTACGAGCAGTACTTC. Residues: CASSPRQGVYEQYF.